These 31 T cell receptor beta chains came from one sample sequenced in a study of T cells in narcolepsy. Only in-frame clones appear in the TCRdb table, and some are missing; sequencing was by immunoSEQ multiplex PCR. The sample carries about 18,000 clones, about two thirds recorded once. Specimen: CD45RA- memory CD8+ T cells from PBMCs. The receptor source for this set is a human donor with narcolepsy.

The V and J genes are TRBV7-9 and TRBJ1-1, with TRBD1 identical over 10 bases. CDR3 length: 17 amino acids. The ends lost 5 bases at V and 1 base at J; junction bases unmatched: 10. CDR1 SEHNR and CDR2 FQNEAQ come from the germline V gene (reference sequence). DNA for the CDR3: TGTGCCAGCAGCGCCCGGGACAGGGGCTGGGGGAACACTGAAGCTTTCTTT. It yields the protein CASSARDRGWGNTEAFF.

Concerning this clone: Its ends do not fully match the called genes, so a read error is possible. The chain uses TRBV6-5 and TRBJ2-7; no definite D call. Germline V CDR1 and CDR2: MNHEY, SVGAGI. CDR3 length equals 10 residues. In DNA, the CDR3 is TGTGCCAGCAGATACTACGAGCAGTACTTC. Residues: CASRYYEQYF.

The V and J genes are TRBV5-5 and TRBJ2-1; unclear D gene. Germline-derived CDR1 and CDR2 are SGHKS and YYEKEE (reference sequence). This CDR3 is 13 amino acids long. The V and J ends lost 4 bases and 3 bases respectively, with 8 bases between them. The CDR3 DNA sequence: TGTGCCAGCAGCCCTGTGAGCTACAATGAGCAGTTCTTC. It encodes CASSPVSYNEQFF.

The rearrangement uses TRBV7-6 and TRBJ2-1; TRBD1 aligns across 9 bases. The ends lost 5 bases at V and 5 bases at J; junction bases unmatched: 7. CDR1 and CDR2 from the germline V gene are SGHVS and FNYEAQ. The CDR3 length is 15 residues. The CDR3 protein is CASSMPGQGHNEQFF. The CDR3 bases are TGTGCCAGCAGCATGCCGGGACAGGGTCACAATGAGCAGTTCTTC.

The J gene is TRBJ2-3, the V gene TRBV27; the D gene is possibly TRBD2 (6 bases). Germline V lookup: CDR1 MNHEY, CDR2 SMNVEV (reference sequence). The CDR3 sequence is 15 residues long. The V gene lost 1 base and the J gene lost 6 bases, with 14 bases spanning the gap. This chain's CDR3 is CASSLFPGVKDTQYF. The CDR3 coding sequence is TGTGCCAGCAGTTTATTCCCGGGAGTAAAGGATACGCAGTATTTT.

This clone was seen more than once but under ten times. V is TRBV4-1 and J is TRBJ2-7, with D tentatively TRBD1 (5 bases). Germline V gene data show CDR1 as MGHRA and CDR2 as YSYEKL. V lost 1 base, J lost 3 bases, and 13 bases lay in between. The CDR3 contains 15 residues. CDR3 in amino acids: CASSQAPGMSYEQYF. The DNA of the CDR3 is TGCGCCAGCAGCCAAGCCCCAGGGATGAGCTACGAGCAGTACTTC.

CDR3 protein: CASSVGDRPMWALTDTQYF. CDR3 bases: TGTGCCAGCAGCGTAGGAGACAGGCCTATGTGGGCCCTCACAGATACGCAGTATTTT. The V and J genes are TRBV9 and TRBJ2-3, with D possibly TRBD1 on 6 matching bases. Germline loops: CDR1 SGDLS, CDR2 YYNGEE. CDR3 length: 19 residues. Deletions cut 0 bases from V and 2 bases from J, with 22 bases between.

The chain has TRBV10-3 and TRBJ1-2; D is uncertain. The CDR3 runs to 16 residues. The V gene's germline CDR1 is ENHRY and CDR2 SYGVKD. Trimming removed 0 bases from V and 4 bases from J, with 15 bases in between. CDR3 in amino acids: CAISESLGGAGYGYTF. In DNA form, the CDR3 reads TGTGCCATCAGTGAGTCGCTGGGTGGCGCCGGCTATGGCTACACCTTC.

The chain couples TRBV28 to TRBJ2-3, with D perhaps assigned TRBD1 or TRBD2 (5 bases each). Trimming stripped 5 bases from V and 4 bases from J, with 22 bases between. This CDR3 is 17 amino acids long. From germline, CDR1 is MDHEN and CDR2 SYDVKM. CDR3 sequence (DNA): TGTGCCAGCAGTCTACTAACTCGGGGCGCGCTCCCAGATACGCAGTATTTT. Translating gives CASSLLTRGALPDTQYF.

The chain links TRBV27 to TRBJ1-1, with 7 bases identical to TRBD1. There are 12 residues in the CDR3. V gave up 5 bases and J gave up 8 bases; unmatched junction bases: 5. CDR1 and CDR2 (germline): MNHEY, SMNVEV (reference sequence). CDR3 in DNA: TGTGCCAGCAGTCCATACAGGGGAGAAGCTTTCTTT. Protein sequence: CASSPYRGEAFF.

A few counts support this clone. V and J are TRBV5-6 and TRBJ1-1; D is possibly TRBD1 (6 bases). This CDR3 is 16 amino acids long. With 2 bases removed from V and 1 base from J, the gap between germline ends came to 15 bases. Germline CDR1 and CDR2: SGHDT and YYEEEE. For the CDR3, the DNA is TGTGCCAGCAGCTTAATACCTCCACAGGGGAACACTGAAGCTTTCTTT. It is translated as CASSLIPPQGNTEAFF.

The chain has TRBV6-5 and TRBJ2-5, with D maybe TRBD2 (7 bases). Trimming removed 7 bases from V and 5 bases from J, with 20 bases in between. CDR1 and CDR2 (germline): MNHEY, SVGAGI. The CDR3 is 15 amino acids. CDR3 nucleotide sequence: TGTGCCAGCACCTCGGTGGGGGGGCTAGGGGAGACCCAGTACTTC. Residues: CASTSVGGLGETQYF.

In nucleotides, the CDR3 is TGTGCCACCATACAGTCTGAAGCTTTCTTT. It encodes CATIQSEAFF. The chain combines TRBV6-6 with TRBJ1-1, with D unresolved. The CDR3 loop spans 10 amino acids. Deletions cut 10 bases from V and 6 bases from J, with 9 bases between. Germline V lookup: CDR1 MNHNY, CDR2 SVGAGI (reference sequence).

This rearrangement joins TRBV2 to TRBJ1-4, with D maybe TRBD1 (6 bases). Germline CDR1 and CDR2: SNHLY and FYNNEI. The length of the CDR3 is 18 residues. V was pared by 6 bases and J by 3 bases, with 23 bases between. In DNA, the CDR3 is TGTGCCAGCAGCGACCGGGCGGCCAGGGGAGCCGCTAATGAAAAACTGTTTTTT. Translated: CASSDRAARGAANEKLFF.

This chain uses TRBV2 with TRBJ2-5; maybe TRBD1 (6 bases). The DNA end is more similar to TRBJ2-7, so the J call may be wrong. Germline V gives CDR1 SNHLY, CDR2 FYNNEI. This CDR3 comprises 16 residues. CDR3 loop: CASSESLGASSYEQYF. The CDR3 DNA sequence: TGTGCCAGCAGTGAGAGTTTGGGGGCCAGCTCCTACGAGCAGTACTTC.

By frequency in the sample, this clone is large. The chain links TRBV13 to TRBJ2-3, with a possible D match to TRBD2 (5 bases). From germline, CDR1 is PRHDT and CDR2 FYEKMQ (reference sequence). The V end was cut by 3 bases, the J end by 1 base, with 11 bases between. CDR3 length: 15 residues. The CDR3 DNA follows: TGTGCCAGCAGCTTGATCCACGGGGGCACAGATACGCAGTATTTT. Its translation is CASSLIHGGTDTQYF.

The rearrangement links TRBV6-1 to TRBJ1-2, with D tentatively TRBD1 (5 bases). The V gene's germline CDR1 is MNHNS and CDR2 SASEGT. V dropped 11 bases and J dropped 0 bases, with 16 bases sitting between them. There are 14 residues in the CDR3. In nucleotides, the CDR3 is TGTGCCGTATTCTCAGGGTCATCTAACTATGGCTACACCTTC. Its translation: CAVFSGSSNYGYTF.

The gene calls are TRBV6-5 and TRBJ1-5; 7 nucleotides align to TRBD1. The germline gives CDR1 MNHEY, CDR2 SVGAGI. J was trimmed by 4 bases and V by 6 bases; bases with no gene match: 6. This CDR3 is built from 14 residues. CDR3 sequence (DNA): TGTGCCAGCAGACACAGGGGTGGAAATCAGCCCCAGCATTTT. It yields the protein CASRHRGGNQPQHF.

This sequence joins TRBV5-5 and TRBJ2-2, with 10 bases aligning to TRBD2. The junction had 6 bases not matched to a gene; V was cut back by 4 bases and J by 3 bases. Germline loops: CDR1 SGHKS, CDR2 YYEKEE (reference sequence). The CDR3 covers 16 residues. The CDR3 DNA sequence: TGTGCCAGCAGCCCCCGGCTAGCGGGAGACACCGGGGAGCTGTTTTTT. It codes for CASSPRLAGDTGELFF. The whole variable domain, remainder taken from reference TRBV5-5 and TRBJ2-2, is DAGVTQSPTHLIKTRGQQVTLRCSPISGHKSVSWYQQVLGQGPQFIFQYYEKEERGRGNFPDRFSARQFPNYSSELNVNALLLGDSALYLCASSPRLAGDTGELFFGEGSRLTVL.

J is TRBJ2-2 and V is TRBV19; D may be TRBD1 (7 bases). Trimming shortened V by 8 bases and J by 5 bases, and 12 bases separated the two germline ends. The CDR3 length is 13 residues. Germline V gene sequence: CDR1 LNHDA, CDR2 SQIVND (reference sequence). CDR3: CASGGGATGELFF. In DNA form, the CDR3 reads TGTGCCAGTGGAGGGGGCGCGACCGGGGAGCTGTTTTTT. The full variable domain, with the rest looked up from reference TRBV19 and TRBJ2-2, is DGGITQSPKYLFRKEGQNVTLSCEQNLNHDAMYWYRQDPGQGLRLIYYSQIVNDFQKGDIAEGYSVSREKKESFPLTVTSAQKNPTAFYLCASGGGATGELFFGEGSRLTVL.

For the CDR3, the DNA is TGTGCCAGCAGCTTAGGACTAGCGGGAGGAGAGACCCAGTACTTC. This translates into CASSLGLAGGETQYF. The gene calls are TRBV13 and TRBJ2-5; 12 bases align to TRBD2. This CDR3 region has 15 residues. CDR1 and CDR2 from the germline V gene are PRHDT and FYEKMQ (reference sequence). V lost 0 bases to trimming and J lost 4 bases; unmatched junction nucleotides: 0.

There are a few counts of this clone. This specimen includes other DNA sequences encoding the same CDR3. The chain carries TRBV7-2 and TRBJ1-5, with D unclear. V dropped 4 bases and J dropped 7 bases, with 8 bases sitting between them. Looked up from germline, CDR1 is SGHTA and CDR2 is FQGNSA. The CDR3 is made up of 12 amino acids. This CDR3 is CASSSGSQPQHF. The CDR3 coding sequence is TGTGCCAGCAGCTCTGGGTCACAGCCCCAGCATTTT.

This chain links TRBV2 with TRBJ2-7; weak D call: TRBD2 (5 bases). This CDR3 contains 16 residues. Germline-derived CDR1 and CDR2 are SNHLY and FYNNEI. Trimming stripped 0 bases from V and 2 bases from J, with 14 bases between. The CDR3 DNA is TGTGCCAGCAGTGAAGCCCCGTGGAGGCGTCCCTACGAGCAGTACTTC. Protein product: CASSEAPWRRPYEQYF.

This chain connects TRBV5-5 to TRBJ1-3; D might be TRBD1 (6 bases). The CDR3 is made up of 15 amino acids. Germline values: CDR1 SGHKS, CDR2 YYEKEE (reference sequence). V lost 5 bases and J 0 bases, leaving 12 bases between the germline ends. The CDR3 DNA is TGTGCCAGCAGTCAGAGGGGGAGCTCTGGAAACACCATATATTTT. Translation gives CASSQRGSSGNTIYF.

V and J are TRBV19 and TRBJ2-1; D not certain. Germline V gives CDR1 LNHDA, CDR2 SQIVND (reference sequence). The CDR3 spans 14 residues. V lost 4 bases to trimming and J lost 4 bases, with 11 bases between them. The CDR3 sequence: CASSTRTMYNEQFF. As DNA, the CDR3 is TGTGCCAGTAGTACCCGGACCATGTACAATGAGCAGTTCTTC. The whole variable domain, remainder taken from reference TRBV19 and TRBJ2-1, is DGGITQSPKYLFRKEGQNVTLSCEQNLNHDAMYWYRQDPGQGLRLIYYSQIVNDFQKGDIAEGYSVSREKKESFPLTVTSAQKNPTAFYLCASSTRTMYNEQFFGPGTRLTVL.

The V gene is TRBV19, the J gene TRBJ1-2; the D is unclear. The V gene lost 1 base and the J gene lost 4 bases, with 19 bases spanning the gap. Per germline, CDR1 LNHDA and CDR2 SQIVND (reference sequence). The CDR3 extends over 17 amino acids. The CDR3 loop is CASSIGSWKRPPYGYTF. In DNA, the CDR3 is TGTGCCAGTAGTATAGGATCTTGGAAGCGACCCCCCTATGGCTACACCTTC. Together with reference TRBV19 and TRBJ1-2, the CDR3 gives the full variable domain: DGGITQSPKYLFRKEGQNVTLSCEQNLNHDAMYWYRQDPGQGLRLIYYSQIVNDFQKGDIAEGYSVSREKKESFPLTVTSAQKNPTAFYLCASSIGSWKRPPYGYTFGSGTRLTVV.

This sequence joins TRBV27 and TRBJ2-7, with TRBD2 matching 7 bases. After removal of 2 bases from V and 5 bases from J, the junction contained 6 bases not matched to a gene. The CDR3 loop spans 14 amino acids. CDR1 and CDR2 (germline): MNHEY, SMNVEV (reference sequence). CDR3 sequence reads: CASSLTGGNHEQYF. CDR3 nucleotides: TGTGCCAGCAGTTTAACGGGAGGTAACCACGAGCAGTACTTC.

This clone was seen a single time. This chain joins TRBV6-5 and TRBJ1-5; 9 bases line up with TRBD1. In germline, CDR1 is MNHEY, CDR2 SVGAGI. This CDR3 is 14 amino acids long. V gave up 6 bases and J gave up 9 bases; unmatched junction bases: 9. The CDR3 DNA is TGTGCCAGCAGCTCCGACAGGGGGATCGGGCCCCAGCATTTT. Amino acids: CASSSDRGIGPQHF.

V and J are TRBV29-1 and TRBJ2-7; D is perhaps TRBD2 (5 bases). CDR3 length equals 15 residues. Between the trimmed V and J ends, which lost 0 bases and 4 bases, there was a span of 16 bases. Germline-derived CDR1 and CDR2 are SQVTM and ANQGSEA. The CDR3 nucleotides are TGCAGCGTTGAAGATCAATTGGACGGAGGTTACGAGCAGTACTTC. It yields the protein CSVEDQLDGGYEQYF.

As for this clone: The sample contains more than one DNA sequence encoding this CDR3. The chain couples TRBV6-5 to TRBJ2-7, with D perhaps TRBD1 (5 bases). This CDR3 contains 14 residues. From germline, CDR1 is MNHEY and CDR2 SVGAGI. Deletions cut 3 bases from V and 2 bases from J, with 11 bases between. In nucleotides, the CDR3 is TGTGCCAGCAGTTATGGCCAGGGCGCCTACGAGCAGTACTTC. This sequence encodes CASSYGQGAYEQYF.

V and J are TRBV7-9 and TRBJ1-3; D is ambiguous. Germline V gene data show CDR1 as SEHNR and CDR2 as FQNEAQ (reference sequence). V was cut by 6 bases and J by 7 bases, with 10 bases left in between. CDR3 length: 12 residues. The CDR3 DNA reads TGTGCCAGCAGTCGCAAGGTGAACACCATATATTTT. Translating it yields CASSRKVNTIYF.